The next 20 T cell receptor beta chains were all read from a single sample in a study of T cell responses to AZD1222 COVID-19 vaccine. TCRdb keeps only in-frame clones here, not all; method: immunoSEQ multiplex PCR. This table holds 90,000 to 130,000 clones, roughly 89% found once. Sequenced material: peripheral blood, taken 28 days after the second AZD1222 dose. These receptors originate from an adult who received the AZD1222 COVID-19 vaccine.

This clone was detected only a few times. The CDR3 spells CASRHPKGGPYEQYF. The DNA for the CDR3 is TGTGCCAGCAGACATCCAAAGGGAGGGCCCTACGAGCAGTACTTC. This chain connects TRBV11-2 to TRBJ2-7; TRBD2 agrees at 7 bases. Looked up from germline, CDR1 is SGHAT and CDR2 is FQNNGV. V lost 6 bases, J lost 2 bases, and 10 bases stayed unmatched. CDR3 length equals 15 residues. The whole variable domain, remainder taken from reference TRBV11-2 and TRBJ2-7, is EAGVAQSPRYKIIEKRQSVAFWCNPISGHATLYWYQQILGQGPKLLIQFQNNGVVDDSQLPKDRFSAERLKGVDSTLKIQPAKLEDSAVYLCASRHPKGGPYEQYFGPGTRLTVT.

The J gene is TRBJ2-7, the V gene TRBV29-1, with 12 bases matching TRBD1. V shed 4 bases and J 4 bases; nucleotides not matched to a gene: 5. The CDR3 consists of 14 residues. CDR1 is SQVTM, CDR2 ANQGSEA, per germline. The CDR3 DNA follows: TGCAGCGTTGCCGGGACAGGGGGCGCGTACGAGCAGTACTTC. Translated, it gives CSVAGTGGAYEQYF.

V gene TRBV6-2 or TRBV6-3 combines with J gene TRBJ2-3; D possibly corresponds to TRBD1 (5 bases). CDR3 length equals 15 residues. The germline gives CDR1 MNHEY, CDR2 SVGEGT. Between the trimmed V and J ends, which lost 2 bases and 1 base, there was a span of 10 bases. CDR3 protein: CASSYNPGRTDTQYF. The CDR3 DNA follows: TGTGCCAGCAGTTACAATCCAGGGCGCACAGATACGCAGTATTTT.

This clone was seen a single time. The rearrangement uses TRBV2 and TRBJ1-1; 8 bases match TRBD1. Trimming at V came to 7 bases and at J to 0 bases, leaving 4 bases not matched to a gene. The CDR3 is made up of 14 amino acids. CDR1 and CDR2 from the germline V gene are SNHLY and FYNNEI. CDR3 sequence: CASNRQGLNTEAFF. The CDR3 DNA is TGTGCCAGCAATCGACAGGGGCTGAACACTGAAGCTTTCTTT.

The CDR3 region is CASSQVLGSQETQYF. The CDR3 coding sequence is TGCGCCAGCAGCCAAGTACTAGGTAGTCAAGAGACCCAGTACTTC. This chain connects TRBV4-3 to TRBJ2-5; a possible D gene is TRBD2 (5 bases). CDR1 is LGHNA, CDR2 YSLEER, per germline. The ends were cut back, 1 base at V and 2 bases at J, with 11 bases in the middle. This CDR3 spans 15 amino acids.

This chain uses TRBV7-9 with TRBJ2-7; no firm D call. Germline V gene lookup returns CDR1 SEHNR and CDR2 FQNEAQ (reference sequence). CDR3 length: 12 amino acids. V lost 1 base and J 6 bases, leaving 7 bases between the germline ends. Written as DNA, the CDR3 is TGTGCCAGCAGCTTAGGAGGCCGCGAGCAGTACTTC. Protein sequence: CASSLGGREQYF.

This chain links TRBV7-2 with TRBJ1-4; the D is unclear. This CDR3 has 14 residues. CDR1 and CDR2 from the germline V gene are SGHTA and FQGNSA. Trimming shortened V by 1 base and J by 7 bases, and 10 bases separated the two germline ends. The CDR3 loop is CASSLGVGSEKLFF. The CDR3 DNA follows: TGTGCCAGCAGCTTAGGGGTGGGTTCTGAAAAACTGTTTTTT.

This clone was seen once. Written as DNA, the CDR3 is TGTGCCACCAGTCTCGGGCGACAGCCGCAAGAGACCCAGTACTTC. Translating it yields CATSLGRQPQETQYF. This chain joins TRBV15 and TRBJ2-5; the D gene is possibly TRBD1 (5 bases). This CDR3 spans 15 amino acids. Germline V gives CDR1 LNHNV, CDR2 YYDKDF (reference sequence). Trimming stripped 6 bases from V and 2 bases from J, with 16 bases between. Looking up the rest from reference TRBV15 and TRBJ2-5 gives the full variable domain: DAMVIQNPRYQVTQFGKPVTLSCSQTLNHNVMYWYQQKSSQAPKLLFHYYDKDFNNEADTPDNFQSRRPNTSFCFLDIRSPGLGDTAMYLCATSLGRQPQETQYFGPGTRLLVL.

This chain links TRBV5-1 with TRBJ2-7, with 9 bases fitting TRBD2. The V gene end was trimmed by 0 bases and the J gene end by 3 bases; junction bases not matched to a gene: 4. The CDR3 sequence is 15 residues long. Germline V gives CDR1 SGHRS, CDR2 YFSETQ. As DNA, the CDR3 is TGCGCCAGCAGCTTGGGGGCTAGCGGGAACTACGAGCAGTACTTC. This encodes CASSLGASGNYEQYF.

Only one count was recorded for this clone. The CDR3 region has the DNA TGTGCCAGCAGCTGGGACTTTCAAGAGACCCAGTACTTC. Its translation: CASSWDFQETQYF. The rearrangement joins TRBV11-2 to TRBJ2-5; possible D gene TRBD2, 6 bases. The CDR3 spans 13 residues. The germline V gene has CDR1 SGHAT and CDR2 FQNNGV. V lost 4 bases, J lost 2 bases, and 8 bases lay in between.

The chain links TRBV4-2 to TRBJ2-3; 9 nucleotides align to TRBD2. Germline V gene data show CDR1 as LGHNA and CDR2 as YNFKEQ. V lost 0 bases to trimming and J lost 3 bases; unmatched junction nucleotides: 4. The CDR3 runs 16 residues. CDR3 region: CASSQDRLAGTDTQYF. CDR3 coding DNA: TGTGCCAGCAGCCAAGATCGCCTAGCGGGGACAGATACGCAGTATTTT.

The J gene is TRBJ1-6, the V gene TRBV5-1; a possible D gene is TRBD1 (6 bases). This CDR3 region has 16 residues. The germline CDR1 and CDR2 sequences are SGHRS and YFSETQ. The V and J ends lost 4 bases and 6 bases respectively, with 17 bases between them. Written as DNA, the CDR3 is TGCGCCAGCAGCCCAACCTTGGACAGAAGTAATTCACCCCTCCACTTT. This gives the protein CASSPTLDRSNSPLHF.

The genes are TRBV6-1 and TRBJ1-1, with a tentative D call TRBD1 (5 bases). Germline CDR1 is MNHNS and CDR2 is SASEGT. V shed 2 bases and J shed 5 bases, with 9 bases lying between them. The length of the CDR3 is 13 residues. The CDR3 loop reads CASSEWGTTEAFF. The CDR3 DNA sequence: TGTGCCAGCAGTGAATGGGGGACGACTGAAGCTTTCTTT.

The V gene is TRBV4-2, the J gene TRBJ2-7; D call uncertain. The CDR3 has 16 amino acids. V was pared by 0 bases and J by 3 bases, with 15 bases between. Germline CDR1 LGHNA, CDR2 YNFKEQ. The CDR3 DNA reads TGTGCCAGCAGCCAAGAGGTGTCAGCCGTCGTCTACGAGCAGTACTTC. Amino acids: CASSQEVSAVVYEQYF.

This chain uses TRBV3-1 (or the pseudogene TRBV3-2) with TRBJ2-2; D is uncertain. The CDR3 contains 15 residues. V lost 0 bases to trimming and J lost 2 bases, with 7 bases between them. Per the germline V gene, CDR1 is LGHDT and CDR2 is YNNKEL (reference sequence). CDR3 residues: CASSQETPNTGELFF. The CDR3 DNA follows: TGTGCCAGCAGCCAAGAAACACCAAACACCGGGGAGCTGTTTTTT.

The chain is built from TRBV4-2 and TRBJ2-7, with D uncertain. The V end was cut by 3 bases, the J end by 3 bases, with 15 bases between. Germline V gives CDR1 LGHNA, CDR2 YNFKEQ. The CDR3 sequence is 15 residues long. The CDR3 DNA follows: TGTGCCAGCAGCCAGGGCCCCGGTACCGTCTACGAGCAGTACTTC. Translation: CASSQGPGTVYEQYF.

J is TRBJ1-2 and V is TRBV11-2, with D unclear. There are 13 residues in the CDR3. CDR1 and CDR2 (germline): SGHAT, FQNNGV. The germline V and J ends were trimmed by 2 bases and 4 bases, with 8 bases remaining between them. The CDR3 region is CASSLQTAYGYTF. The CDR3 region has the DNA TGTGCCAGCAGCTTACAAACCGCCTATGGCTACACCTTC.

The chain employs TRBV18 and TRBJ2-7, with D hard to call. Per the germline V gene, CDR1 is KGHSH and CDR2 is LQKENI. Trimming removed 3 bases from V and 7 bases from J, with 10 bases in between. The CDR3 length is 12 residues. The DNA for the CDR3 is TGTGCCAGCTCACCCACCTCGAGGGAGCAGTACTTC. Residues: CASSPTSREQYF.

This clone has only one observation. The CDR3 loop reads CASSPLREKLFF. The CDR3, as DNA: TGTGCCAGCAGCCCCTTAAGGGAAAAACTGTTTTTT. The chain links TRBV4-2 to TRBJ1-4; D not resolved. In germline, CDR1 is LGHNA, CDR2 YNFKEQ. CDR3 length: 12 residues. The V end lost 4 bases, the J end lost 8 bases, and 8 bases lay between the germline ends.

This chain connects TRBV11-2 to TRBJ2-7; D is ambiguous. This CDR3 has 14 residues. The V and J ends lost 0 bases and 3 bases respectively, with 9 bases between them. CDR1 is SGHAT and CDR2 is FQNNGV in the germline V gene. Here the CDR3 DNA reads TGTGCCAGCAGCTTAGATAGGGCAATCTACGAGCAGTACTTC. It yields the protein CASSLDRAIYEQYF.